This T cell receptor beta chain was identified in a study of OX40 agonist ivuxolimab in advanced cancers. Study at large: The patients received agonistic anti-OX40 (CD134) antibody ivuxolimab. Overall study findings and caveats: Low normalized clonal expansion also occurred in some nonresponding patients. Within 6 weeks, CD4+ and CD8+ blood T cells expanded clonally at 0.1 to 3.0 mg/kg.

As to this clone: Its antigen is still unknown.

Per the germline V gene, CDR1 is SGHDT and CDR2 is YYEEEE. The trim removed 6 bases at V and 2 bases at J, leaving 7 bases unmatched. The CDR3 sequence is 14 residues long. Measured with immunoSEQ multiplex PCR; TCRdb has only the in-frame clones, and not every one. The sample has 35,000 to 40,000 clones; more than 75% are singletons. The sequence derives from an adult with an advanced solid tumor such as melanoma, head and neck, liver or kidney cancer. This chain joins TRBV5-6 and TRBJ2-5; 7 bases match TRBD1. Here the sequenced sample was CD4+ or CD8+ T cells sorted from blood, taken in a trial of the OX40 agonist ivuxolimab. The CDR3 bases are TGTGCCAGCACCCTTACAGGGGCTCAAGAGACCCAGTACTTC. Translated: CASTLTGAQETQYF.